Below, one T cell receptor beta chain is given with its context. Antigen: not known. These data originate in a study of graft-versus-host responses after intestinal transplantation. The repertoire was sequenced with immunoSEQ multiplex PCR; TCRdb's copy has only in-frame clones and lacks some. Of fewer than 8,500 clones in the sample, about 97% were seen once. General study results and limits: Present in recipient marrow, GvH clones included some that appeared first in ileum or blood. Subjects displaying graft-donor T cell macrochimerism possessed elevated graft-versus-host to host-versus-graft clonal ratios inside allografts.

Trimming removed 7 bases from V and 5 bases from J, with 6 bases in between. This CDR3 has 11 residues. Germline loops: CDR1 MRHNA, CDR2 SNTAGT. The clonotype originates from a human patient who received an intestinal transplant, so some T cells may come from the graft donor. Sequenced material: PBMCs, taken 23 days after intestinal transplant. The gene calls are TRBV6-4 and TRBJ1-5; D gene ambiguous. The CDR3 coding sequence is TGTGCCAGCAATCCGGATCAGCCCCAGCATTTT. It yields the protein CASNPDQPQHF.